This entry lists 22 T cell receptor beta chains sequenced from one sample in a study of human T cells and chemical hapten exposure. Time point indicated: pre-sensitization, week 0. Treatment denoted: therapeutic diphenylcyclopropenone sensitization with weekly scalp DPC. TCRdb fed the RACE reads into MiXCR, producing one record per CDR3 protein. Of 50,000 to 65,000 distinct CDR3 sequences in the sample, around 7% were seen once. The sequences come from whole blood, collected in connection with sensitization to the hapten diphenylcyclopropenone (DPC). These receptors were taken from a woman in her twenties or thirties with alopecia areata. Some clones in this sample may be carry-over from other donors' samples.

Many counts were recorded for this clonotype. The rearrangement joins TRBV20-1 to TRBJ2-7; unclear D gene. CDR3 length: 15 amino acids. V lost 3 bases and J 4 bases, leaving 19 bases between the germline ends. Germline V gives CDR1 DFQATT, CDR2 SNEGSKA (reference sequence). The CDR3 region has the DNA TGCAGTGCTAGGGACCCCAGGACCGGAATTTACGAGCAGTACTTC. Translated, it gives CSARDPRTGIYEQYF.

At least ten counts were recorded for this clonotype. This sequence joins TRBV29-1 and TRBJ2-3; maybe TRBD1 (6 bases). Trimming took 0 bases from V and 0 from J, leaving 13 bases between them. Germline loops: CDR1 SQVTM, CDR2 ANQGSEA. This CDR3 region has 16 residues. The chain's CDR3 is CSVEDWTDTSTDTQYF. The CDR3 DNA reads TGCAGCGTTGAAGATTGGACAGATACTAGCACAGATACGCAGTATTTT.

In its sample, this clonotype was seen many times. J is TRBJ1-1 and V is TRBV29-1; TRBD1 might be the D (6 bases). This CDR3 is 12 amino acids long. Deletions cut 7 bases from V and 2 bases from J, with 11 bases between. Germline assignment: CDR1 SQVTM and CDR2 ANQGSEA. The CDR3 loop reads CSDLDSNTEAFF. The CDR3 DNA is TGCAGCGACCTGGACAGTAACACTGAAGCTTTCTTT.

This clonotype was picked up many times. V is TRBV7-2 and J is TRBJ1-2; TRBD1 agrees at 9 bases. Germline loops: CDR1 SGHTA, CDR2 FQGNSA. V lost 4 bases and J lost 3; bases outside the gene matches: 3. The CDR3 loop spans 14 amino acids. The CDR3 DNA sequence: TGTGCCAGCAGCTCTACAGGGGGCGACTATGGCTACACCTTC. Translating gives CASSSTGGDYGYTF.

This clonotype was found many times. This chain links TRBV29-1 with TRBJ2-2; 7 bases are a match to TRBD1. Trimming cost V 7 bases and J 6 bases; bases outside gene matches: 8. This CDR3 has 13 amino acids. Germline-derived CDR1 and CDR2 are SQVTM and ANQGSEA. The CDR3 loop is CSGRDSQAGELFF. Written as DNA, the CDR3 is TGCAGCGGACGGGACAGTCAAGCCGGGGAGCTGTTTTTT.

The sample holds many counts of this clonotype. The J gene is TRBJ1-1, the V gene TRBV7-9; no clear D. This CDR3 region has 14 residues. Germline V CDR1 and CDR2: SEHNR, FQNEAQ (reference sequence). Trimming removed 5 bases at V and 4 bases at J, with 14 bases between. CDR3 residues: CASSPQWAPTEAFF. DNA for the CDR3: TGTGCCAGCAGCCCCCAATGGGCTCCCACTGAAGCTTTCTTT.

This clonotype has a count of ten or more. V is TRBV19 and J is TRBJ2-7; a possible D gene is TRBD2 (6 bases). Trimming removed 6 bases at V and 4 bases at J, with 19 bases between. The germline V gene encodes CDR1 LNHDA and CDR2 SQIVND (reference sequence). This CDR3 is 15 amino acids long. DNA for the CDR3: TGTGCCAGTAGGCGAGGGGACTTACCGGAATACGAGCAGTACTTC. Translating gives CASRRGDLPEYEQYF. The full variable domain, completed using reference TRBV19 and TRBJ2-7, is DGGITQSPKYLFRKEGQNVTLSCEQNLNHDAMYWYRQDPGQGLRLIYYSQIVNDFQKGDIAEGYSVSREKKESFPLTVTSAQKNPTAFYLCASRRGDLPEYEQYFGPGTRLTVT.

In this sample, this clonotype turned up a few times. The V gene is TRBV11-1, the J gene TRBJ1-1, with 8 bases that match TRBD1. CDR1 and CDR2 from the germline V gene are SGHAT and FQDESV (reference sequence). The CDR3 is 13 residues long. J gave up 6 bases and V 6 bases, and 6 bases lay outside the gene matches. The CDR3 bases are TGTGCCAGCAGAAAGACAGGGGAGGCTGAAGCTTTCTTT. Its protein is CASRKTGEAEAFF.

This clonotype was counted many times. V gene TRBV12-3 or TRBV12-4 combines with J gene TRBJ2-7; TRBD2 matches 7 bases. V trimming: 6 bases; J trimming: 0 bases; junction bases outside the gene matches: 23. CDR3 length: 20 residues. The CDR3 protein is CASSLGPYMGGGTSSYEQYF. CDR3 nucleotides: TGTGCCAGCAGCCTCGGCCCTTATATGGGCGGGGGTACTAGCTCCTACGAGCAGTACTTC.

The genes are TRBV19 and TRBJ2-1; D is unresolved. Germline V CDR1 and CDR2: LNHDA, SQIVND (reference sequence). This CDR3 is built from 11 residues. Trimming removed 3 bases from V and 7 bases from J, with 4 bases in between. CDR3 residues: CASSIWNEQFF. CDR3 nucleotides: TGTGCCAGTAGTATCTGGAATGAGCAGTTCTTC. The variable domain in full, completed from reference TRBV19 and TRBJ2-1, reads DGGITQSPKYLFRKEGQNVTLSCEQNLNHDAMYWYRQDPGQGLRLIYYSQIVNDFQKGDIAEGYSVSREKKESFPLTVTSAQKNPTAFYLCASSIWNEQFFGPGTRLTVL.

The gene calls are TRBV29-1 and TRBJ1-3; D gene unclear. The CDR3 runs to 11 residues. V was shortened by 7 bases and J by 9 bases, with 13 bases between the two germline ends. Germline V gene lookup returns CDR1 SQVTM and CDR2 ANQGSEA. In DNA form, the CDR3 reads TGCAGCGCCGCGAAGGGCGCCACCATATATTTT. The encoded protein is CSAAKGATIYF.

This clonotype turned up a few times. The chain recombines TRBV10-2 with TRBJ1-5, with 8 bases matching TRBD1. The CDR3 covers 15 residues. With 0 bases clipped from V and 6 bases from J, the junction kept 4 bases outside the gene matches. Germline V gene lookup returns CDR1 WSHSY and CDR2 SAAADI. The CDR3 sequence is CASSESQGALQPQHF. In DNA, the CDR3 is TGCGCCAGCAGTGAGTCCCAGGGGGCCCTTCAGCCCCAGCATTTT.

This clonotype has ten or more counts. V gene TRBV5-1 combines with J gene TRBJ1-2; 11 bases match TRBD1. The CDR3 sequence is 16 residues long. Germline CDR1 reads SGHRS; CDR2 reads YFSETQ. After removal of 3 bases from V and 2 bases from J, the junction contained 6 bases not matched to a gene. The CDR3 sequence is CASSYTGTGGNYGYTF. DNA of the CDR3: TGCGCCAGCAGCTACACCGGGACAGGGGGAAACTATGGCTACACCTTC.

This clonotype has ten or more counts. CDR3 nucleotides: TGTGCCAGCAGCTTAGACAGTAGCTCCTACAATGAGCAGTTCTTC. Protein product: CASSLDSSSYNEQFF. This chain links TRBV7-2 with TRBJ2-1; no clear D gene. V dropped 1 base and J dropped 0 bases, with 7 bases sitting between them. CDR1 is SGHTA, CDR2 FQGNSA, per germline. The CDR3 spans 15 residues.

This clonotype was seen at least ten times. The rearrangement uses TRBV15 and TRBJ1-5, with TRBD1 identical over 10 bases. Looked up from germline, CDR1 is LNHNV and CDR2 is YYDKDF (reference sequence). The CDR3 has 20 residues. Unmatched junction bases numbered 15, after V lost 0 bases and J lost 4 bases. Written as DNA, the CDR3 is TGTGCCACCAGCAGAGATCGCCGGGGGTCCGGGGACAGGGGTAATCAGCCCCAGCATTTT. This encodes CATSRDRRGSGDRGNQPQHF.

This clonotype has at least ten counts. The chain carries TRBV12-3 or TRBV12-4 and TRBJ2-1; D is uncertain. The V end lost 0 bases, the J end lost 0 bases, and 6 bases lay between the germline ends. The CDR3 runs 15 residues. DNA for the CDR3: TGTGCCAGCAGTTTAGCTTGGGGCTCCTACAATGAGCAGTTCTTC. Translation: CASSLAWGSYNEQFF.

Only a few counts were recorded for this clonotype. This may be a read error: a much more frequent sequence differs by one nucleotide. V usage is TRBV29-1 and J usage is TRBJ1-1, with no clear D. The V end lost 2 bases, the J end lost 3 bases, and 10 bases lay between the germline ends. The CDR3 extends over 13 amino acids. CDR1 is SQVTM, CDR2 ANQGSEA, per germline. CDR3 DNA: TGCAGCGTTGAACAGGCAATCGACACTGAAGCTTTCTTT. Residues: CSVEQAIDTEAFF.

This clonotype has a count of ten or more. This rearrangement joins TRBV7-3 to TRBJ2-1, with 7 bases identical to TRBD2. The V gene end was trimmed by 5 bases and the J gene end by 10 bases; junction bases not matched to a gene: 8. This CDR3 has 13 residues. Germline V CDR1 and CDR2: SGHTA, FQGTGA. The CDR3 bases are TGTGCCAGCAGCCCGCCCGCGGGGGTAGAGCAGTTCTTC. It yields the protein CASSPPAGVEQFF.

The table lists this clonotype with a few counts. V and J are TRBV2 and TRBJ1-5; D is perhaps TRBD1 (6 bases). The CDR3 has 13 residues. V dropped 3 bases and J dropped 7 bases, with 10 bases sitting between them. CDR1 SNHLY and CDR2 FYNNEI come from the germline V gene. This chain's CDR3 is CASSDHRVQPQHF. For the CDR3, the DNA is TGTGCCAGCAGTGACCACAGGGTACAGCCCCAGCATTTT.

This clonotype was counted at least ten times. The chain employs TRBV2 and TRBJ1-1; the match to TRBD1 covers 8 bases. Unmatched junction bases numbered 7, after V lost 2 bases and J lost 2 bases. Germline V gene lookup returns CDR1 SNHLY and CDR2 FYNNEI. The CDR3 is made up of 16 amino acids. CDR3 region: CASSETRTGRNTEAFF. The CDR3, as DNA: TGTGCCAGCAGTGAAACCCGGACAGGGCGCAACACTGAAGCTTTCTTT. The complete variable domain, with remaining parts taken from reference TRBV2 and TRBJ1-1, reads EPEVTQTPSHQVTQMGQEVILRCVPISNHLYFYWYRQILGQKVEFLVSFYNNEISEKSEIFDDQFSVERPDGSNFTLKIRSTKLEDSAMYFCASSETRTGRNTEAFFGQGTRLTVV.

This clonotype has at least ten counts. Here the CDR3 reads CASSKDGKNTEAFF. DNA for the CDR3: TGTGCCAGCAGCAAGGACGGGAAGAACACTGAAGCTTTCTTT. This chain joins TRBV7-2 and TRBJ1-1; D not resolved. The CDR3 runs to 14 residues. V dropped 5 bases and J dropped 1 base, with 11 bases sitting between them. The germline V gene has CDR1 SGHTA and CDR2 FQGNSA.

The chain joins TRBV7-9 to TRBJ2-7; D is ambiguous. Looked up from germline, CDR1 is SEHNR and CDR2 is FQNEAQ (reference sequence). V was trimmed by 6 bases and J by 0 bases, leaving 9 bases between them. This CDR3 is built from 13 residues. CDR3 nucleotide sequence: TGTGCCAGCAGTATTATGAGCTCCTACGAGCAGTACTTC. Its protein is CASSIMSSYEQYF.